These 2 T cell receptor beta chains share one sample of origin, sequenced in a study of read filtering for tumor transcriptome and immune sequencing. This library used around 400 ng RNA and molecular barcoded adaptors spanning alpha/delta and beta/gamma chains. TCRdb reanalysed the reads using MiXCR and keeps one entry per CDR3 protein. This sample has some 48,000 distinct CDR3 sequences, with approximately 18% found just once. Input material: a population of CD138-negative cells sorted from bone marrow. Every receptor here comes from a donor at least 40 years old with multiple myeloma.

About this clonotype: In this CDR3 the conserved last residue, phenylalanine or tryptophan, is missing, so a read error is likely. CDR3 sequence reads: CASTRTAGELFL. CDR3 in DNA: TGTGCCAGCACCCGGACAGCCGGTGAGCTGTTTCTT. The rearrangement joins TRBV2 to TRBJ2-2, with D possibly being TRBD1 (6 bases). The CDR3 extends over 12 amino acids. Germline V gene data show CDR1 as SNHLY and CDR2 as FYNNEI.

This chain uses TRBV4-2 with TRBJ2-7; D is perhaps TRBD1 (6 bases). The CDR3 is made up of 15 amino acids. The germline V and J ends were trimmed by 4 bases and 2 bases, with 15 bases remaining between them. Per the germline V gene, CDR1 is LGHNA and CDR2 is YNFKEQ. The CDR3 DNA sequence: TGTGCCAGCAGCCCGGGAAGGGGGATTACCTACGAGCAGTACTTC. Its translation: CASSPGRGITYEQYF.